These 5 T cell receptor beta chains share one sample of origin, sequenced in a study of a mutant IDH1 vaccine in newly diagnosed glioma. Time point of the sample: week 23, last vaccination. A single vaccine dose contained 300 ug of mutant IDH1 20-mer peptide, and topical imiquimod was used with it. The antigens of these receptors remain unknown. The data were produced by immunoSEQ multiplex PCR, yet TCRdb's version contains in-frame clones alone and is incomplete. The data hold roughly 74,000 clones, with more than 70% observed a single time. The starting material was PBMCs, obtained from a glioma patient whose treatment included an IDH1 peptide vaccine. Source of these receptors: a woman aged 50 to 65 with glioma.

This clone has just a few counts. This rearrangement joins TRBV27 to TRBJ1-6, with 9 bases identical to TRBD1. In germline, CDR1 is MNHEY, CDR2 SMNVEV (reference sequence). The V gene end was trimmed by 9 bases and the J gene end by 8 bases; junction bases not matched to a gene: 17. The CDR3 length is 17 residues. The CDR3, as DNA: TGTGCCAGTCCGGACAGGGGAATCCCCCAATACGATTCACCCCTCCACTTT. This codes for CASPDRGIPQYDSPLHF.

The chain links TRBV5-4 to TRBJ2-6; TRBD1 matches at 8 bases. Germline CDR1 and CDR2: SGHNT and YYREEE (reference sequence). CDR3 length: 18 amino acids. Germline trimming cut 0 bases from V and 1 base from J; bases unmatched to any gene: 6. CDR3 region: CASSLGQGALSGANVLTF. The CDR3 DNA sequence: TGTGCCAGCAGCTTGGGTCAGGGGGCGTTATCTGGGGCCAACGTCCTGACTTTC. The complete variable domain, with remaining parts taken from reference TRBV5-4 and TRBJ2-6, reads ETGVTQSPTHLIKTRGQQVTLRCSSQSGHNTVSWYQQALGQGPQFIFQYYREEENGRGNFPPRFSGLQFPNYSSELNVNALELDDSALYLCASSLGQGALSGANVLTFGAGSRLTVL.

The V and J genes are TRBV11-2 and TRBJ2-2; D perhaps matches TRBD2 (6 bases). CDR3 length equals 16 residues. V lost 5 bases, J lost 2 bases, and 15 bases lay in between. The germline V gene has CDR1 SGHAT and CDR2 FQNNGV. The CDR3 protein is CASSLVAGHNTGELFF. The DNA for the CDR3 is TGTGCCAGCAGCCTTGTTGCGGGGCACAACACCGGGGAGCTGTTTTTT.

The rearrangement joins TRBV19 to TRBJ1-5; D is unresolved. Trimming shortened V by 3 bases and J by 0 bases, and 12 bases separated the two germline ends. The CDR3 has 16 amino acids. Germline V gene data show CDR1 as LNHDA and CDR2 as SQIVND (reference sequence). The CDR3 reads CASSIGQLYSNQPQHF. DNA of the CDR3: TGTGCCAGTAGTATCGGGCAGCTCTATAGCAATCAGCCCCAGCATTTT.

The chain is built from TRBV30 and TRBJ2-7, with TRBD2 identical over 7 bases. CDR1 GTSNPN and CDR2 SVGIG come from the germline V gene (reference sequence). This CDR3 is 13 amino acids long. The trim removed 0 bases at V and 4 bases at J, leaving 3 bases unmatched. The CDR3 loop reads CAWSVGGGYEQYF. CDR3 bases: TGTGCCTGGAGTGTTGGGGGGGGATACGAGCAGTACTTC.